By share, the clone carrying this TCR beta chain ranks as medium-sized. What it binds is unknown. The V and J ends lost 3 bases and 7 bases, in that order; junction bases with no gene match: 13. Per the germline V gene, CDR1 is DFQATT and CDR2 is SNEGSKA (reference sequence). The CDR3 loop spans 15 amino acids. TCR beta libraries were built from RNA through three nested multiplex PCR rounds using modified ARM-PCR. TCRdb used MiXCR to reprocess the multiplex PCR reads, holding one entry per CDR3 protein. This repertoire shows just over 9,000 distinct CDR3 sequences, about 80% found once; its top ten account for around 76%. The sample belongs to a study of tumor-infiltrating lymphocytes in glioblastoma multiforme. General study results and limits: TCR plus mutation findings rest on a single glioblastoma patient.

The source of this sequence is a male donor with glioblastoma. The chain couples TRBV20-1 to TRBJ2-7; TRBD1 matches 9 bases. Specimen: brain tumor tissue. The CDR3 DNA sequence: TGCAGTGCTAGGGACGAGGGACAGGGAATTGGGGAGCAGTACTTC. Translated: CSARDEGQGIGEQYF.